These 26 T cell receptor beta chains originate from one sample sequenced in a study of control samples from healthy donors and cancer patients. Assay: immunoSEQ multiplex PCR; the TCRdb copy retains only in-frame clones and omits some. The data show about 54,000 clones, around 95% seen once. Source material: blood. The receptor source for this set is a woman in her 30s in good health.

V gene TRBV9 combines with J gene TRBJ2-1, with 11 bases aligning to TRBD2. From germline, CDR1 is SGDLS and CDR2 YYNGEE. The trim removed 4 bases at V and 5 bases at J, leaving 5 bases unmatched. The CDR3 runs to 15 residues. CDR3 sequence: CASSTSGRGDNEQFF. Here the CDR3 DNA reads TGTGCCAGCAGCACTAGCGGGAGAGGCGACAATGAGCAGTTCTTC. Full variable domain (remainder filled in from reference TRBV9 and TRBJ2-1): DSGVTQTPKHLITATGQRVTLRCSPRSGDLSVYWYQQSLDQGLQFLIQYYNGEERAKGNILERFSAQQFPDLHSELNLSSLELGDSALYFCASSTSGRGDNEQFFGPGTRLTVL.

CDR3 in amino acids: CASSYGREPNNEQFF. CDR3 in DNA: TGTGCCAGCAGTTACGGGCGGGAGCCCAACAATGAGCAGTTCTTC. The chain has TRBV6-5 and TRBJ2-1, with 7 bases matching TRBD2. In germline, CDR1 is MNHEY, CDR2 SVGAGI. Trimming took 2 bases from V and 5 from J; bases not matched to a gene: 6. The CDR3 is 15 residues long.

The chain recombines TRBV25-1 with TRBJ1-4; D unclear. The germline gives CDR1 MGHDK, CDR2 SYGVNS. The CDR3 totals 15 residues. V was pared by 2 bases and J by 7 bases, with 14 bases between. The CDR3 DNA follows: TGTGCCAGCAGTGAAAGGACGCTGTGGGCTGAAAAACTGTTTTTT. Translation gives CASSERTLWAEKLFF.

V and J are TRBV12-3 or TRBV12-4 and TRBJ2-7; 7 bases are shared with TRBD1. With V trimmed by 6 bases and J by 4 bases, 6 bases remained unmatched. The CDR3 loop spans 13 amino acids. The chain's CDR3 is CASSPGQTYEQYF. DNA of the CDR3: TGTGCCAGCAGCCCGGGACAGACATACGAGCAGTACTTC.

This rearrangement joins TRBV6-6 to TRBJ1-1; D is perhaps TRBD1 (5 bases). V lost 5 bases to trimming and J lost 0 bases, with 16 bases between them. Per germline, CDR1 MNHNY and CDR2 SVGAGI (reference sequence). The CDR3 consists of 16 residues. Here the CDR3 reads CASSRYRSGMNTEAFF. DNA of the CDR3: TGTGCCAGCAGTCGATACAGGTCCGGCATGAACACTGAAGCTTTCTTT.

A remark on this clone: Distinct nucleotide sequences in the sample also encode this CDR3. The chain is built from TRBV3-1 (or the pseudogene TRBV3-2) and TRBJ2-5, with 11 nucleotides matching TRBD2. J gave up 4 bases and V 3 bases, and 4 bases lay outside the gene matches. The CDR3 totals 15 residues. CDR1 and CDR2 from the germline V gene are LGHDT and YNNKEL (reference sequence). The CDR3: CASSQDGLAGETQYF. Written as DNA, the CDR3 is TGTGCCAGCAGCCAGGACGGACTAGCGGGAGAGACCCAGTACTTC.

The chain employs TRBV30 and TRBJ1-6, with D possibly being TRBD1 (6 bases). Germline V gives CDR1 GTSNPN, CDR2 SVGIG (reference sequence). The CDR3 length is 16 residues. The V end was cut by 4 bases, the J end by 9 bases, with 22 bases between. The CDR3: CAWNNYLGAGSSPLHF. Here the CDR3 DNA reads TGTGCCTGGAACAACTACCTGGGGGCAGGGAGTTCACCCCTCCACTTT.

V is TRBV4-1 and J is TRBJ2-7; no reliable D call. The length of the CDR3 is 13 residues. Trimming took 4 bases from V and 2 from J, leaving 9 bases between them. CDR1 MGHRA and CDR2 YSYEKL come from the germline V gene. The CDR3 spells CASSLDKTYEQYF. Here the CDR3 DNA reads TGCGCCAGCAGCCTAGACAAGACCTACGAGCAGTACTTC.

This sequence joins TRBV5-1 and TRBJ2-5; maybe TRBD2 (5 bases). This CDR3 has 14 residues. V lost 4 bases and J 5 bases, leaving 15 bases between the germline ends. CDR1 and CDR2 from the germline V gene are SGHRS and YFSETQ. The CDR3 DNA is TGCGCCAGCAGCCCTTCGGAAGCGGTTGAGACCCAGTACTTC. Translating it yields CASSPSEAVETQYF.

With respect to this clone: An end of the junction differs from the germline gene, which may be a read error. The chain employs TRBV4-2 and TRBJ1-4, with D possibly being TRBD1 (6 bases). There are 15 residues in the CDR3. Germline lookup yields CDR1 LGHNA and CDR2 YNFKEQ. CDR3 DNA sequence: TGTGCCAGCAGCCAAGACCCGACAGGTGTGTCGACTTTGTCTTTT. Protein product: CASSQDPTGVSTLSF.

This sequence joins TRBV5-6 and TRBJ2-3; 7 positions match TRBD1. CDR1 and CDR2 (germline): SGHDT, YYEEEE. There are 14 residues in the CDR3. V lost 3 bases, J lost 2 bases, and 3 bases stayed unmatched. The CDR3 sequence: CASSYGTDTDTQYF. The CDR3 DNA follows: TGTGCCAGCAGCTACGGGACAGACACAGATACGCAGTATTTT.

The CDR3 loop is CASSPDSGYNEQFF. DNA for the CDR3: TGCGCCAGCAGCCCCGACTCCGGCTACAATGAGCAGTTCTTC. This chain connects TRBV5-1 to TRBJ2-1, with unresolved D. Trimming shortened V by 4 bases and J by 3 bases, and 11 bases separated the two germline ends. Per germline, CDR1 SGHRS and CDR2 YFSETQ. There are 14 residues in the CDR3.

The chain links TRBV30 to TRBJ1-6; D unclear. The CDR3 length is 16 residues. The germline V and J ends were trimmed by 3 bases and 0 bases, with 12 bases remaining between them. Germline loops: CDR1 GTSNPN, CDR2 SVGIG (reference sequence). The chain's CDR3 is CAWRALSSSYNSPLHF. Written as DNA, the CDR3 is TGTGCCTGGAGAGCCCTGAGTAGCTCCTATAATTCACCCCTCCACTTT.

This clone was seen only once. V usage is TRBV29-1 and J usage is TRBJ2-1; 11 bases match TRBD2. There are 16 residues in the CDR3. Germline V CDR1 and CDR2: SQVTM, ANQGSEA. With V trimmed by 1 base and J by 1 base, 3 bases remained unmatched. The CDR3 nucleotides are TGCAGCGTTGAAGTTGGGACTAGCGGATCCTACAATGAGCAGTTCTTC. It codes for CSVEVGTSGSYNEQFF.

V and J are TRBV29-1 and TRBJ1-2; maybe TRBD1 (5 bases). The V gene lost 1 base and the J gene lost 8 bases, with 14 bases spanning the gap. Germline lookup yields CDR1 SQVTM and CDR2 ANQGSEA. This CDR3 spans 13 amino acids. The CDR3 loop is CSVEGQGLGGYTF. The CDR3 DNA is TGCAGCGTTGAAGGGCAGGGCCTCGGGGGCTACACCTTC.

This chain connects TRBV28 to TRBJ1-1; D is possibly TRBD1 (5 bases). CDR1 and CDR2 (germline): MDHEN, SYDVKM. The CDR3 length is 15 residues. Trimming left V 1 base short and J 5 bases short, with 14 bases between. CDR3 bases: TGTGCCAGCAGTTTATCTTCCGGGGGAAGGACTGAAGCTTTCTTT. Translated: CASSLSSGGRTEAFF. Complete variable domain (other parts from reference TRBV28 and TRBJ1-1): DVKVTQSSRYLVKRTGEKVFLECVQDMDHENMFWYRQDPGLGLRLIYFSYDVKMKEKGDIPEGYSVSREKKERFSLILESASTNQTSMYLCASSLSSGGRTEAFFGQGTRLTVV.

The chain links TRBV6-6 to TRBJ1-1; TRBD1 is a possible D gene (5 bases). The CDR3 sequence is 15 residues long. CDR1 and CDR2 (germline): MNHNY, SVGAGI (reference sequence). Between the trimmed V and J ends, which lost 5 bases and 1 base, there was a span of 14 bases. The chain's CDR3 is CASSPGTYANTEAFF. Here the CDR3 DNA reads TGTGCCAGCAGTCCCGGGACGTACGCGAACACTGAAGCTTTCTTT.

This CDR3 reads CASSLSNPGQGDYEQYF. In DNA, the CDR3 is TGTGCCAGCAGCTTATCAAACCCGGGACAGGGGGACTACGAGCAGTACTTC. The genes are TRBV7-2 and TRBJ2-7; 11 bases match TRBD1. V was clipped by 2 bases and J by 3 bases; unmatched bases: 9. Germline V CDR1 and CDR2: SGHTA, FQGNSA. There are 17 residues in the CDR3.

The chain uses TRBV19 and TRBJ2-1; tentatively, D is TRBD1 (5 bases). Germline V gene data show CDR1 as LNHDA and CDR2 as SQIVND (reference sequence). The CDR3 sequence is 13 residues long. V was cut by 5 bases and J by 4 bases, with 9 bases left in between. The CDR3 reads CASSSRQYNEQFF. CDR3 coding DNA: TGTGCCAGTAGTTCCCGACAGTACAATGAGCAGTTCTTC.

V usage is TRBV28 and J usage is TRBJ1-2; 8 bases are a match to TRBD1. The germline V gene encodes CDR1 MDHEN and CDR2 SYDVKM. V trimming: 1 base; J trimming: 4 bases; junction bases outside the gene matches: 2. This CDR3 is built from 14 residues. Here the CDR3 DNA reads TGTGCCAGCAGTTTATCCGGGACAGGCTATGGCTACACCTTC. Translated: CASSLSGTGYGYTF.

The rearrangement uses TRBV7-8 and TRBJ1-6; the match to TRBD1 covers 7 bases. V shed 7 bases and J 8 bases; nucleotides not matched to a gene: 8. CDR3 length: 14 residues. In germline, CDR1 is SGHVS, CDR2 FQNEAQ. The CDR3 region is CASTSGTEYSPLHF. As DNA, the CDR3 is TGTGCCAGCACCTCCGGGACAGAGTATTCACCCCTCCACTTT.

This clone was seen a single time. Here the CDR3 DNA reads TGTGCCAGCAGTTACCCCCGGGGACTATTAGACGAGAATGAGCAGTTCTTC. Protein product: CASSYPRGLLDENEQFF. This sequence joins TRBV6-2 or TRBV6-3 and TRBJ2-1; 7 nucleotides line up with TRBD2. The CDR3 length is 17 residues. V gave up 2 bases and J gave up 7 bases; unmatched junction bases: 14. Germline lookup yields CDR1 MNHEY and CDR2 SVGEGT.

The chain employs TRBV7-8 and TRBJ1-1; D is unclear. This CDR3 region has 15 residues. CDR1 is SGHVS and CDR2 is FQNEAQ in the germline V gene. V was trimmed by 1 base and J by 1 base, leaving 10 bases between them. The CDR3 DNA reads as TGTGCCAGCAGCTTAGACCGGTTATGGAACACTGAAGCTTTCTTT. It yields the protein CASSLDRLWNTEAFF.

The chain recombines TRBV5-6 with TRBJ2-7, with D unresolved. CDR1 and CDR2 from the germline V gene are SGHDT and YYEEEE. The length of the CDR3 is 12 residues. Trimming cost V 0 bases and J 13 bases, with 14 bases left between them. CDR3 amino acids: CASSLALVLQYF. Here the CDR3 DNA reads TGTGCCAGCAGCTTGGCTTTAGTGCTTCAATACTTC. The variable domain in full, completed from reference TRBV5-6 and TRBJ2-7, reads DAGVTQSPTHLIKTRGQQVTLRCSPKSGHDTVSWYQQALGQGPQFIFQYYEEEERQRGNFPDRFSGHQFPNYSSELNVNALLLGDSALYLCASSLALVLQYFGPGTRLTVT.

V gene TRBV5-6 combines with J gene TRBJ1-2; the match to TRBD1 covers 7 bases. From germline, CDR1 is SGHDT and CDR2 YYEEEE. With 0 bases clipped from V and 1 base from J, the junction kept 9 bases outside the gene matches. There are 17 residues in the CDR3. The CDR3 bases are TGTGCCAGCAGCTTGGGGGGTCGACAGGGACATAACTATGGCTACACCTTC. Encoded protein: CASSLGGRQGHNYGYTF.

This rearrangement joins TRBV19 to TRBJ2-1, with 11 bases matching TRBD1. Trimming took 6 bases from V and 3 from J; bases not matched to a gene: 4. Germline V gene lookup returns CDR1 LNHDA and CDR2 SQIVND (reference sequence). The CDR3 runs 15 residues. CDR3 DNA sequence: TGTGCCAGTAGCCCCGGGACAGGGGGCTACAATGAGCAGTTCTTC. The encoded protein is CASSPGTGGYNEQFF.